The 14 T cell receptor beta chains reported below all come from one sample, sequenced in a study of T cells after yellow fever vaccination. A single record per CDR3 protein comes from TCRdb applying MiXCR to the 5' RACE reads. The sample gives about 430,000 distinct CDR3 sequences, around 19% of which show up once; 18% is in the top ten. Material: PBMCs, obtained before the yellow fever booster vaccination. These receptors were taken from a man between 18 and 29 years old who received the YFV17D yellow fever vaccine.

A few counts support this clonotype. J is TRBJ2-1 and V is TRBV10-3, with 12 bases identical to TRBD2. After removal of 5 bases from V and 5 bases from J, the junction contained 1 base not matched to a gene. The CDR3 sequence is 14 residues long. Germline CDR1 ENHRY, CDR2 SYGVKD. Written as DNA, the CDR3 is TGTGCCATCAGTTCTAGCGGGGGGGACAATGAGCAGTTCTTC. This gives the protein CAISSSGGDNEQFF.

This clonotype appeared a few times. V and J are TRBV6-2 or TRBV6-3 and TRBJ2-1; D not certain. CDR1 is MNHEY, CDR2 SVGEGT, per germline. V was pared by 2 bases and J by 4 bases, with 9 bases between. The CDR3 covers 14 residues. The CDR3 region is CASSYEAPYNEQFF. CDR3 nucleotide sequence: TGTGCCAGCAGTTACGAGGCACCTTACAATGAGCAGTTCTTC.

The rearrangement uses TRBV10-3 and TRBJ1-1; D ambiguous. This CDR3 has 13 residues. CDR1 and CDR2 from the germline V gene are ENHRY and SYGVKD. V lost 8 bases, J lost 1 base, and 11 bases lay in between. DNA of the CDR3: TGTGCCATCCAGAAGGACCAGAACACTGAAGCTTTCTTT. It translates to CAIQKDQNTEAFF.

The V gene is TRBV29-1, the J gene TRBJ2-5, with no clear D. Trimming took 4 bases from V and 6 from J, leaving 9 bases between them. In germline, CDR1 is SQVTM, CDR2 ANQGSEA. The CDR3 runs 11 residues. The CDR3 DNA sequence: TGCAGCGTTGGTTACCCCAAGACCCAGTACTTC. This encodes CSVGYPKTQYF.

This clonotype was counted a few times. V usage is TRBV6-2 or TRBV6-3 and J usage is TRBJ2-5; a weak D match, TRBD1 (6 bases). CDR3 length: 15 amino acids. V dropped 0 bases and J dropped 7 bases, with 15 bases sitting between them. Germline V gene sequence: CDR1 MNHEY, CDR2 SVGEGT. The CDR3: CASSYSRTAGGTQYF. The CDR3 DNA sequence: TGTGCCAGCAGTTACTCCCGGACAGCCGGAGGGACCCAGTACTTC.

The chain links TRBV5-1 to TRBJ1-1; D unclear. This CDR3 spans 12 amino acids. Germline-derived CDR1 and CDR2 are SGHRS and YFSETQ. Trimming cost V 4 bases and J 5 bases, with 9 bases left between them. DNA for the CDR3: TGCGCCAGCAGCACGAGTGGGACTGAAGCTTTCTTT. Protein sequence: CASSTSGTEAFF.

This clonotype occurred a few times. This chain joins TRBV20-1 and TRBJ1-6, with D uncertain. The CDR3 contains 11 residues. Germline loops: CDR1 DFQATT, CDR2 SNEGSKA (reference sequence). Trimming took 7 bases from V and 14 from J, leaving 15 bases between them. The CDR3 DNA is TGCAGTGTTCTCTCCTCGTACACCCTCCACTTT. It is translated as CSVLSSYTLHF.

The V and J genes are TRBV9 and TRBJ1-1; D is unclear. The V gene's germline CDR1 is SGDLS and CDR2 YYNGEE. CDR3 size: 16 residues. The ends were cut back, 0 bases at V and 2 bases at J, with 14 bases in the middle. The chain's CDR3 is CASSVDARISNTEAFF. The CDR3 coding sequence is TGTGCCAGCAGCGTAGACGCACGGATTTCCAACACTGAAGCTTTCTTT.

The chain employs TRBV20-1 and TRBJ1-5; D is perhaps TRBD1 (6 bases). V lost 4 bases and J lost 0, with 10 bases in between. Germline lookup yields CDR1 DFQATT and CDR2 SNEGSKA (reference sequence). CDR3 length equals 14 residues. The CDR3 nucleotides are TGCAGTGCTACGGGACACTATAGCAATCAGCCCCAGCATTTT. Its translation: CSATGHYSNQPQHF.

This clonotype was counted a few times. V and J are TRBV4-2 and TRBJ1-2; no firm D call. The V gene's germline CDR1 is LGHNA and CDR2 YNFKEQ. V shed 5 bases and J shed 4 bases, with 8 bases lying between them. This CDR3 contains 12 residues. CDR3 bases: TGTGCCAGCAGCGGCAGTACCTATGGCTACACCTTC. Protein sequence: CASSGSTYGYTF.

The V call is TRBV12-3 or TRBV12-4, the J call TRBJ2-7, with D unclear. CDR3 size: 13 residues. V lost 3 bases to trimming and J lost 3 bases, with 9 bases between them. Here the CDR3 DNA reads TGTGCCAGCAGTTTTAGTCTAAACTACGAGCAGTACTTC. This gives the protein CASSFSLNYEQYF.

This clonotype was counted at least ten times. The gene calls are TRBV28 and TRBJ1-1; D call uncertain. The CDR3 extends over 11 amino acids. Germline V gives CDR1 MDHEN, CDR2 SYDVKM. Trimming removed 3 bases at V and 10 bases at J, with 9 bases between. Here the CDR3 DNA reads TGTGCCAGCAGTTTGGGGTTGTTAGCTTTCTTT. It codes for CASSLGLLAFF.

The chain employs TRBV4-1 and TRBJ2-7; tentatively, D is TRBD1 or TRBD2 (5 bases each). Per the germline V gene, CDR1 is MGHRA and CDR2 is YSYEKL. The CDR3 is made up of 14 amino acids. The V end lost 3 bases, the J end lost 2 bases, and 11 bases lay between the germline ends. CDR3 in amino acids: CASSHRDGTYEQYV. The CDR3 nucleotides read TGCGCCAGCAGCCACAGGGACGGAACCTACGAGCAGTACGTC.

The V gene is TRBV10-3, the J gene TRBJ1-6; D unresolved. V lost 3 bases and J lost 13, with 10 bases in between. The germline V gene encodes CDR1 ENHRY and CDR2 SYGVKD. This CDR3 has 12 residues. Here the CDR3 DNA reads TGTGCCATCAGTGACCTCCTGGCCCCCCTCCACTTT. This sequence encodes CAISDLLAPLHF.